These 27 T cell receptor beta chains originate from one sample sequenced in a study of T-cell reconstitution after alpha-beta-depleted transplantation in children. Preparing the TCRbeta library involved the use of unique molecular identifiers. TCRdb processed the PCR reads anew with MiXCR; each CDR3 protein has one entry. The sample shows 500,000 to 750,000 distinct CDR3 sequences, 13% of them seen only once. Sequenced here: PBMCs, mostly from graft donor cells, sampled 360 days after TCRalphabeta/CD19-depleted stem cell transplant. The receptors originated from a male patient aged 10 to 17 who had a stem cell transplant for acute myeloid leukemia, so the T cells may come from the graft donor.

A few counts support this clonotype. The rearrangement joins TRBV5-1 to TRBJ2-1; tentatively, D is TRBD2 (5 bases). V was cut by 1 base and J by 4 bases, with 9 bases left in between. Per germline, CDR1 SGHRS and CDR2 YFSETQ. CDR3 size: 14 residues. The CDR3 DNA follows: TGCGCCAGCAGCTTGCTACTAGTTTACAATGAGCAGTTCTTC. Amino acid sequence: CASSLLLVYNEQFF.

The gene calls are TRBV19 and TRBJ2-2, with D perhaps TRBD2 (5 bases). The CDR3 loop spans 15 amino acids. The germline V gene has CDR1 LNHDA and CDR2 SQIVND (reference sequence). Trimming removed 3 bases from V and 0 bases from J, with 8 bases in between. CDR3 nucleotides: TGTGCCAGTAGTATCGTGGGAGCGAACACCGGGGAGCTGTTTTTT. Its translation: CASSIVGANTGELFF.

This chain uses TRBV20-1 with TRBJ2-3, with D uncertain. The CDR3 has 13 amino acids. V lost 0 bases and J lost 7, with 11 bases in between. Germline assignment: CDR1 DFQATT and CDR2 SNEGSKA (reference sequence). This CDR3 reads CSARDIGPNTQYF. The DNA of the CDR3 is TGCAGTGCTAGAGATATAGGGCCAAATACGCAGTATTTT.

CDR3 coding DNA: TGTGCCAGCTCACTTGTAGTCGCCGGGGAGCTGTTTTTT. Translated: CASSLVVAGELFF. The genes are TRBV18 and TRBJ2-2, with no clear D. V was cut by 4 bases and J by 6 bases, with 9 bases left in between. CDR1 and CDR2 from the germline V gene are KGHSH and LQKENI. This CDR3 is built from 13 residues.

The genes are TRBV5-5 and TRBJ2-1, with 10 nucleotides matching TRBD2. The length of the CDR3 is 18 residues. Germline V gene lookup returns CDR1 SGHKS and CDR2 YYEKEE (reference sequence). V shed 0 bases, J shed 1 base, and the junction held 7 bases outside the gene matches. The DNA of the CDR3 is TGTGCCAGCAGCTTGGGGCTAGCGGGAGTGGGTTCCTACAATGAGCAGTTCTTC. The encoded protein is CASSLGLAGVGSYNEQFF.

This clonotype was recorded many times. The CDR3 nucleotides read TGTGCCAGCAGTTTATTACGGGTCGAGCAGTACTTC. It is translated as CASSLLRVEQYF. The V gene is TRBV28, the J gene TRBJ2-7; D remains unclear. Germline lookup yields CDR1 MDHEN and CDR2 SYDVKM. This CDR3 spans 12 amino acids. The V end was cut by 1 base, the J end by 6 bases, with 7 bases between.

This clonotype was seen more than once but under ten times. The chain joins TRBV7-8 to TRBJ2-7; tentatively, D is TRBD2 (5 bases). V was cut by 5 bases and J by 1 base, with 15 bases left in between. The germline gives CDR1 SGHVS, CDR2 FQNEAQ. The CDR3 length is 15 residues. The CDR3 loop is CASSAMGGGSYEQYF. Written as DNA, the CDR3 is TGTGCCAGCAGCGCTATGGGTGGCGGGTCCTACGAGCAGTACTTC.

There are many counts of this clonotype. This CDR3 reads CASSSGYGYTF. The CDR3 DNA reads as TGTGCCAGCAGCTCAGGCTACGGCTACACCTTC. V gene TRBV11-2 combines with J gene TRBJ1-2; D is ambiguous. V dropped 4 bases and J dropped 8 bases, with 8 bases sitting between them. Germline assignment: CDR1 SGHAT and CDR2 FQNNGV. The CDR3 is made up of 11 amino acids.

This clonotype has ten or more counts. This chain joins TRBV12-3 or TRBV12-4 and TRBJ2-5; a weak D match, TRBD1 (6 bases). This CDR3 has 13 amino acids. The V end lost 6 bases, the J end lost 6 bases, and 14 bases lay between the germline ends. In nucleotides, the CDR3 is TGTGCCAGCAGGACTACAGGGCTCCAGACCCAGTACTTC. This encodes CASRTTGLQTQYF.

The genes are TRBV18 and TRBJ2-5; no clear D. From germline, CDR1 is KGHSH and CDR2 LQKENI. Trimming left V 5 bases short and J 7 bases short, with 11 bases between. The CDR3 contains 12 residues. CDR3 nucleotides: TGTGCCAGCTCATCTTACATGGGGACCCAGTACTTC. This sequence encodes CASSSYMGTQYF.

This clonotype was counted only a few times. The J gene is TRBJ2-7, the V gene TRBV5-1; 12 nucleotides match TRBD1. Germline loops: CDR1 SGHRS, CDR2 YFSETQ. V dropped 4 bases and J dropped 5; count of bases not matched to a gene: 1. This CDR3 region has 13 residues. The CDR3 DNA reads TGCGCCAGCAGCGGGACAGGGGGCCACGAGCAGTACTTC. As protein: CASSGTGGHEQYF.

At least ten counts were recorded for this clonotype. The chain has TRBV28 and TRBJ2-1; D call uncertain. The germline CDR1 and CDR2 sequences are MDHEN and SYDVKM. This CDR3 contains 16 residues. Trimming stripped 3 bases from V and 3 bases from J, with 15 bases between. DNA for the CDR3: TGTGCCAGCAGTTTTCGAGTACGGAACTTCTACAATGAGCAGTTCTTC. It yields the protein CASSFRVRNFYNEQFF.

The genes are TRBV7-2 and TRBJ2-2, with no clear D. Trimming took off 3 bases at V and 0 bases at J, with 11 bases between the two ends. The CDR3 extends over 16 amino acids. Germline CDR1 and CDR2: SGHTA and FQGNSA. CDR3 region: CASSFGRSANTGELFF. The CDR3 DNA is TGTGCCAGCAGCTTCGGAAGGTCTGCGAACACCGGGGAGCTGTTTTTT.

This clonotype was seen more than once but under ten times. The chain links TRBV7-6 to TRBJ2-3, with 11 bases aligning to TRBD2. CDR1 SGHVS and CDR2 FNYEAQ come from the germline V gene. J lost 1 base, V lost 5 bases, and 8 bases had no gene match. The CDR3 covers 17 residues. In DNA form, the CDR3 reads TGTGCCAGCAGCATCATAGCGGGAGGGCCGGGCACAGATACGCAGTATTTT. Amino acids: CASSIIAGGPGTDTQYF.

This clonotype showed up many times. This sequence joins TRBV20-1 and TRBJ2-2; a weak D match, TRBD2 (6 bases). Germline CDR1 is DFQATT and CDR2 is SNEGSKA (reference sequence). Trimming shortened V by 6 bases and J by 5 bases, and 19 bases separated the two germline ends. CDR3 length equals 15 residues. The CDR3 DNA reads TGCAGTGCCCCGGGGGTCCGAGCTCAGACCGGGGAGCTGTTTTTT. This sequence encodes CSAPGVRAQTGELFF.

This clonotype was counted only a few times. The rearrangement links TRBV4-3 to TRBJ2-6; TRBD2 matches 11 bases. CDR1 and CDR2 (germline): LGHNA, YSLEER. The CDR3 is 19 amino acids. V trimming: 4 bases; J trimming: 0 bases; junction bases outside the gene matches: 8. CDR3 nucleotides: TGCGCCAGCAGCCCCGTAGCGGGAGGGATTAGCTCTGGGGCCAACGTCCTGACTTTC. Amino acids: CASSPVAGGISSGANVLTF.

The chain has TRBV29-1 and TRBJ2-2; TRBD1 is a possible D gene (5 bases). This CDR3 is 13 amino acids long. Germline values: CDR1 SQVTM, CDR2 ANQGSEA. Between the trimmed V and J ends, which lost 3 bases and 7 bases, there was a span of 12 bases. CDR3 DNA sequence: TGCAGCGTTGATGGGCAGGGCAGCGGGGAGCTGTTTTTT. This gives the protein CSVDGQGSGELFF.

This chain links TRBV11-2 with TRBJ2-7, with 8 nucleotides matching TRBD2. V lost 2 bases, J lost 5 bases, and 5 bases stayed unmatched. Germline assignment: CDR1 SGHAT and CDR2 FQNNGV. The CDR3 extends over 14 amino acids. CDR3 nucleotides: TGTGCCAGCAGCTTAAGACTAGCGAAACACGAGCAGTACTTC. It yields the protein CASSLRLAKHEQYF.

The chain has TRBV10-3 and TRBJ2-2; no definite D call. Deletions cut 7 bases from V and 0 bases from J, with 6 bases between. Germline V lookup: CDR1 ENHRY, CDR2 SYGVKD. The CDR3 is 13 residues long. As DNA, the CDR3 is TGTGCCATCACGACTCCGAACACCGGGGAGCTGTTTTTT. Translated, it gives CAITTPNTGELFF.

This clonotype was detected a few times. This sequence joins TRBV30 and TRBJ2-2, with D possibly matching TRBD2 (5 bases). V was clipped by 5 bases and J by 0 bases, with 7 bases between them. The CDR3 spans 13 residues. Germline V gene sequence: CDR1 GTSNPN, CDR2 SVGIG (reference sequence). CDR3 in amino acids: CAWRLSNTGELFF. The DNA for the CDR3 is TGTGCCTGGCGACTATCGAACACCGGGGAGCTGTTTTTT.

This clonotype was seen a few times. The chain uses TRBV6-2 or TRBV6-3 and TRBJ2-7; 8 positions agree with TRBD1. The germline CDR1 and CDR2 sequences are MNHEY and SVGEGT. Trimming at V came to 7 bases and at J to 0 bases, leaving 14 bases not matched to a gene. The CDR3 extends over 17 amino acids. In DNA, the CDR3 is TGTGCCAGCACCCGGTCCCGGGACAGGTTTTACTCCTACGAGCAGTACTTC. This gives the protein CASTRSRDRFYSYEQYF.

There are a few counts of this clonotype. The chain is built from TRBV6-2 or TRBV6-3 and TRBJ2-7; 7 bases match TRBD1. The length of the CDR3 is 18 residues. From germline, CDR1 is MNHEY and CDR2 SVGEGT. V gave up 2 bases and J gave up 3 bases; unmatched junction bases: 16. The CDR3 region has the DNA TGTGCCAGCAGTTACCTTCCGGGACAGCCGGCCCTCTACTACGAGCAGTACTTC. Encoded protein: CASSYLPGQPALYYEQYF.

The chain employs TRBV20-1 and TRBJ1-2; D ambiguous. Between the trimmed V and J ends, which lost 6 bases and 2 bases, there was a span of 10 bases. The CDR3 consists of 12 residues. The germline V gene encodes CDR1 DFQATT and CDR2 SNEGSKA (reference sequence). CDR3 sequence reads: CSATRSNYGYTF. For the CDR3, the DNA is TGCAGTGCCACAAGATCCAACTATGGCTACACCTTC.

This CDR3 is CASSLGKSIETEAFF. CDR3 DNA sequence: TGTGCCAGCAGCCTTGGGAAGTCGATCGAGACTGAAGCTTTCTTT. The chain carries TRBV7-6 and TRBJ1-1; unclear D gene. CDR3 length equals 15 residues. Germline loops: CDR1 SGHVS, CDR2 FNYEAQ. The germline V and J ends were trimmed by 5 bases and 5 bases, with 18 bases remaining between them.

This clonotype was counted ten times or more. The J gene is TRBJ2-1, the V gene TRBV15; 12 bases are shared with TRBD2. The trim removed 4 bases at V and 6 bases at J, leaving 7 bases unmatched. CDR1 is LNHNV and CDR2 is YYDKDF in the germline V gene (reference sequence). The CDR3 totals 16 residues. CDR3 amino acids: CATSTRTSGIFNEQFF. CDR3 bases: TGTGCCACCAGCACCCGGACTAGCGGGATATTCAATGAGCAGTTCTTC.

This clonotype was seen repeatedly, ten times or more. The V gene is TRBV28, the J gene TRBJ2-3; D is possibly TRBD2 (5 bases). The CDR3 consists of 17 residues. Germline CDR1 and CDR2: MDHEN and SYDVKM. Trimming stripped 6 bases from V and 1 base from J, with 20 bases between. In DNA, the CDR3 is TGTGCCAGCAGCTGGACGATCGGGGAACGGGGCACAGATACGCAGTATTTT. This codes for CASSWTIGERGTDTQYF.

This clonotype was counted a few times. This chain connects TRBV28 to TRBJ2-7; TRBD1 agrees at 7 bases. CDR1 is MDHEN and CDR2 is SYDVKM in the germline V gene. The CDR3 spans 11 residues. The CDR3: CSTGEVYEQYF. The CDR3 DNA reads TGTAGTACAGGGGAAGTCTACGAGCAGTACTTC.